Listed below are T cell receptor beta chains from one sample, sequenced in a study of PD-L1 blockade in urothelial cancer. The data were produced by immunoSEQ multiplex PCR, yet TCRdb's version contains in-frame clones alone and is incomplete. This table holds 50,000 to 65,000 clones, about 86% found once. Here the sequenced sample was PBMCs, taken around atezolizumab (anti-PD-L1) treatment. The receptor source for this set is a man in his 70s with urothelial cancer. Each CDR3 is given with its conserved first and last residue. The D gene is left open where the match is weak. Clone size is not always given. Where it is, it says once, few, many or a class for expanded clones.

DNA: TGTGCCAGCAGCAACCGGGTGACAGGGGGCGGAAACACCATATATTTT
CDR3: CASSNRVTGGGNTIYF
V: TRBV7-2
size: .
J: TRBJ1-3
D: TRBD1

DNA: TGTGCTAGCAGCCCCCGTGTAGCGAACACCGGGGAGCTGTTTTTT
CDR3: CASSPRVANTGELFF
V: TRBV7-7
size: .
J: TRBJ2-2
D: .

DNA: TGTGCCAGCAGCCCGACGACTAGCGGGAAGGGGAATGAGCAGTTCTTC
CDR3: CASSPTTSGKGNEQFF
V: TRBV11-2
size: .
J: TRBJ2-1
D: TRBD2

DNA: TGCGCCAGCAGCGTCAGGGGGGATTATGGCTACACCTTC
CDR3: CASSVRGDYGYTF
V: TRBV5-1
size: .
J: TRBJ1-2
D: TRBD1

DNA: TGTGCCAGCAGTGAAACAGTATTAAACTATGGCTACACCTTC
CDR3: CASSETVLNYGYTF
V: TRBV2
size: few
J: TRBJ1-2
D: .

DNA: TGTGCCAGCGGCAGGGTTGCTGGAAACACCATATATTTT
CDR3: CASGRVAGNTIYF
V: TRBV2
size: .
J: TRBJ1-3
D: .

DNA: TGTGCCAGCAGGAACAGGGACGGCTACACCTTC
CDR3: CASRNRDGYTF
V: TRBV6-5
size: few
J: TRBJ1-2
D: .

DNA: TGCGCCAGCAGTCATCCGGGACATAGGAACACCGGGGAGCTGTTTTTT
CDR3: CASSHPGHRNTGELFF
V: TRBV23-1
size: .
J: TRBJ2-2
D: .

DNA: TGTGCCAGCTCACCGCCGCCCTCGACGGGGGGGGTTCGGTACGAGCAGTACTTC
CDR3: CASSPPPSTGGVRYEQYF
V: TRBV18
size: .
J: TRBJ2-7
D: TRBD2

DNA: TGCGCCAGCCGGCAAGGACTTGTTGGCAATCAGCCCCAGCATTTT
CDR3: CASRQGLVGNQPQHF
V: TRBV10-2
size: .
J: TRBJ1-5
D: .

DNA: TGTGCCACCAGCAGAGACCAACTGACTAGCGGGAGTGGTAGCACAGATACGCAGTATTTT
CDR3: CATSRDQLTSGSGSTDTQYF
V: TRBV15
size: .
J: TRBJ2-3
D: TRBD2

DNA: TGTGCCAGCAGCAGCTTAGAATTCACAGCGGAAGGCACAGATACGCAGTATTTT
CDR3: CASSSLEFTAEGTDTQYF
V: TRBV7-9
size: once
J: TRBJ2-3
D: .